What follows are 18 T cell receptor beta chains derived from one specimen sequenced in a study of cytomegalovirus exposure and HLA in healthy donors. The PCR used 60 Vbeta and 13 Jbeta primers. Only in-frame clones appear in the TCRdb table, and some are missing; sequencing was by immunoSEQ multiplex PCR. In the table there are more than 150,000 clones, 80% of which are singletons. Sample: PBMCs. The receptors derive from a boy younger than 18 in good health and CMV-seronegative.

This chain links TRBV10-2 with TRBJ1-1; 7 bases are a match to TRBD1. This CDR3 has 14 amino acids. Germline V lookup: CDR1 WSHSY, CDR2 SAAADI. The ends lost 5 bases at V and 2 bases at J; junction bases unmatched: 5. In DNA form, the CDR3 reads TGCGCCAGCAGTCTCACAGGGGCCAACACTGAAGCTTTCTTT. It is translated as CASSLTGANTEAFF.

The V gene is TRBV6-1, the J gene TRBJ1-2; D is uncertain. CDR1 and CDR2 from the germline V gene are MNHNS and SASEGT. Deletions cut 10 bases from V and 0 bases from J, with 15 bases between. CDR3 length: 14 amino acids. CDR3 bases: TGTGCCATGGGAGTACGGGGTTCTAACTATGGCTACACCTTC. Amino acid sequence: CAMGVRGSNYGYTF.

This chain joins TRBV4-1 and TRBJ1-1; tentative D call: TRBD1 (6 bases). CDR3 size: 16 residues. CDR1 and CDR2 (germline): MGHRA, YSYEKL. The ends were cut back, 1 base at V and 4 bases at J, with 16 bases in the middle. CDR3 sequence reads: CASSQVEQGLGTEAFF. In DNA, the CDR3 is TGCGCCAGCAGCCAAGTCGAACAGGGCCTGGGCACTGAAGCTTTCTTT.

The V gene is TRBV6-1, the J gene TRBJ2-7; 8 nucleotides agree with TRBD1. The germline V gene encodes CDR1 MNHNS and CDR2 SASEGT. The length of the CDR3 is 14 residues. V lost 4 bases, J lost 1 base, and 3 bases stayed unmatched. CDR3 residues: CASSGWDRSYEQYF. The CDR3 DNA sequence: TGTGCCAGCAGTGGATGGGACAGGTCCTACGAGCAGTACTTC.

V usage is TRBV2 and J usage is TRBJ2-5, with 7 bases fitting TRBD2. This CDR3 has 12 amino acids. V shed 8 bases and J 5 bases; nucleotides not matched to a gene: 5. CDR1 is SNHLY, CDR2 FYNNEI, per germline. The CDR3 DNA reads as TGTGCCAGCGTGGGGGGGGTCGAGACCCAGTACTTC. Protein: CASVGGVETQYF.

The V gene is TRBV30, the J gene TRBJ2-1, with 10 bases fitting TRBD2. The CDR3 runs 14 residues. The ends lost 4 bases at V and 4 bases at J; junction bases unmatched: 4. Per germline, CDR1 GTSNPN and CDR2 SVGIG (reference sequence). The CDR3: CAWTSGSNYNEQFF. The CDR3 DNA is TGTGCCTGGACTAGCGGGAGTAATTACAATGAGCAGTTCTTC.

This clone has only one observation. The chain is built from TRBV6-5 and TRBJ1-2; D is perhaps TRBD1 (6 bases). V lost 5 bases and J 4 bases, leaving 17 bases between the germline ends. Per the germline V gene, CDR1 is MNHEY and CDR2 is SVGAGI. This CDR3 contains 15 residues. In DNA, the CDR3 is TGTGCCAGCAGTCCCTTGCGGGGGCGAGCCTATGGCTACACCTTC. This translates into CASSPLRGRAYGYTF.

The rearrangement uses TRBV30 and TRBJ1-1, with 8 bases fitting TRBD1. The ends lost 6 bases at V and 1 base at J; junction bases unmatched: 10. The CDR3 extends over 15 amino acids. The V gene's germline CDR1 is GTSNPN and CDR2 SVGIG (reference sequence). As DNA, the CDR3 is TGTGCCTGCAGCCTCCGTGGGACAGGGAACACTGAAGCTTTCTTT. Its translation is CACSLRGTGNTEAFF.

The V call is TRBV30, the J call TRBJ2-3, with 14 bases matching TRBD2. Germline loops: CDR1 GTSNPN, CDR2 SVGIG (reference sequence). The CDR3 is 15 amino acids. The V gene end was trimmed by 4 bases and the J gene end by 8 bases; junction bases not matched to a gene: 8. Written as DNA, the CDR3 is TGTGCCTGGACTCCGGGACTAGCGGGAGACAGTACGCAGTATTTT. Translating it yields CAWTPGLAGDSTQYF.

CDR3 bases: TGTGCCAGCAGCTTTCTAGGGGGCACTGAAGCTTTCTTT. This encodes CASSFLGGTEAFF. The J gene is TRBJ1-1, the V gene TRBV5-6, with a possible D match to TRBD1 (6 bases). Germline-derived CDR1 and CDR2 are SGHDT and YYEEEE. The CDR3 consists of 13 residues. Trimming took 2 bases from V and 4 from J, leaving 9 bases between them.

The rearrangement uses TRBV4-1 and TRBJ1-1; D is uncertain. Germline CDR1 is MGHRA and CDR2 is YSYEKL. This CDR3 is built from 11 residues. V dropped 3 bases and J dropped 6 bases, with 5 bases sitting between them. The CDR3 nucleotides are TGCGCCAGCAGCCATCTCGCTGAAGCTTTCTTT. Encoded protein: CASSHLAEAFF.

The genes are TRBV6-1 and TRBJ1-2, with TRBD1 as a possible D gene (6 bases). Trimming removed 7 bases from V and 3 bases from J, with 18 bases in between. Germline V gives CDR1 MNHNS, CDR2 SASEGT. The CDR3 runs to 15 residues. In DNA, the CDR3 is TGTGCCAGCACCTTCGTAACAGGGTTAGACTATGGCTACACCTTC. As protein: CASTFVTGLDYGYTF.

This chain links TRBV29-1 with TRBJ2-4; D may be TRBD2 (6 bases). The CDR3 has 12 residues. The germline CDR1 and CDR2 sequences are SQVTM and ANQGSEA. The V gene lost 7 bases and the J gene lost 0 bases, with 7 bases spanning the gap. The CDR3 loop reads CSGGEAKNIQYF. The CDR3 DNA sequence: TGCAGCGGGGGGGAAGCCAAAAACATTCAGTACTTC.

Here the CDR3 reads CAWSVGLRNTEAFF. The CDR3 nucleotides are TGTGCCTGGAGTGTAGGACTCAGGAACACTGAAGCTTTCTTT. This rearrangement joins TRBV30 to TRBJ1-1, with D unclear. The length of the CDR3 is 14 residues. V was clipped by 0 bases and J by 1 base, with 9 bases between them. The V gene's germline CDR1 is GTSNPN and CDR2 SVGIG (reference sequence). Complete variable domain (other parts from reference TRBV30 and TRBJ1-1): SQTIHQWPATLVQPVGSPLSLECTVEGTSNPNLYWYRQAAGRGLQLLFYSVGIGQISSEVPQNLSASRPQDRQFILSSKKLLLSDSGFYLCAWSVGLRNTEAFFGQGTRLTVV.

On this clone: Different DNA sequences within this sample yield the same CDR3. The chain employs TRBV7-2 and TRBJ1-5, with D possibly matching TRBD1 (5 bases). Trimming stripped 1 base from V and 4 bases from J, with 8 bases between. Germline V gene data show CDR1 as SGHTA and CDR2 as FQGNSA. The CDR3 covers 14 residues. CDR3 sequence reads: CASSLVGGNQPQHF. Written as DNA, the CDR3 is TGTGCCAGCAGCTTAGTGGGGGGGAATCAGCCCCAGCATTTT.

The chain uses TRBV7-2 and TRBJ1-6; 7 nucleotides line up with TRBD1. CDR1 SGHTA and CDR2 FQGNSA come from the germline V gene. With 1 base clipped from V and 9 bases from J, the junction kept 6 bases outside the gene matches. CDR3 length equals 15 residues. This CDR3 is CASSLERQGSSPLHF. The CDR3 region has the DNA TGTGCCAGCAGCTTAGAGCGACAGGGCAGTTCACCCCTCCACTTT.

This chain links TRBV30 with TRBJ1-5; 8 positions match TRBD1. V lost 7 bases to trimming and J lost 4 bases; unmatched junction nucleotides: 6. Germline CDR1 and CDR2: GTSNPN and SVGIG (reference sequence). The CDR3 totals 13 residues. CDR3: CASQGDLNQPQHF. In DNA form, the CDR3 reads TGTGCCTCACAGGGGGACCTAAATCAGCCCCAGCATTTT.

CDR3 in amino acids: CASSEQGAEYGYTF. Here the CDR3 DNA reads TGTGCCAGCAGTGAACAGGGGGCGGAATATGGCTACACCTTC. The rearrangement links TRBV25-1 to TRBJ1-2, with 8 nucleotides matching TRBD1. After removal of 2 bases from V and 5 bases from J, the junction contained 4 bases not matched to a gene. The CDR3 totals 14 residues. CDR1 MGHDK and CDR2 SYGVNS come from the germline V gene.